Listed below are T cell receptor beta chains from one sample, sequenced in a study of CD8+ T cells in alopecia areata. TCRdb's copy holds only in-frame clones and misses some; the assay was immunoSEQ multiplex PCR. The table lists 250,000 to 300,000 clones, 58% of them singletons. The sample in question was CD4+ T cells sorted from blood, obtained at week 24, from a patient treated with tofacitinib. The receptors were gathered from a human donor with alopecia areata. Each CDR3 is given with its conserved first and last residue. The order of the fields is V gene, clone size, D gene, J gene, CDR3 protein, CDR3 DNA. D genes are given only for firm matches. Rows give clone size only sometimes, using once, few, many, or a class for an expanded clone.

TRBV2	NA	NA	TRBJ1-4	CASHYRAANEKLFF	TGTGCCAGCCACTACAGGGCGGCTAATGAAAAACTGTTTTTT
TRBV10-3	few	NA	TRBJ2-3	CAIGRSTDTQYF	TGTGCCATCGGTCGCAGCACAGATACGCAGTATTTT
TRBV7-6	NA	TRBD1	TRBJ2-5	CASSFRDRTETQYF	TGTGCCAGCAGCTTCCGGGACAGGACGGAGACCCAGTACTTC
TRBV29-1	NA	NA	TRBJ2-3	CSARTGTDTQYF	TGCAGCGCACGGACGGGCACAGATACGCAGTATTTT
TRBV18	NA	NA	TRBJ2-3	CASSPVPDTQYF	TGTGCCAGCTCACCGGTCCCAGATACGCAGTATTTT
TRBV30	NA	NA	TRBJ1-2	CAWSATGFANYGYTF	TGTGCCTGGAGCGCTACAGGGTTCGCTAACTATGGCTACACCTTC
TRBV29-1	once	TRBD1	TRBJ2-3	CSGDTGGTDTQYF	TGCAGCGGGGACACAGGGGGCACAGATACGCAGTATTTT
TRBV29-1	NA	NA	TRBJ2-7	CSASTRSPYEQYF	TGCAGCGCCTCGACAAGGAGCCCCTACGAGCAGTACTTC
TRBV28	NA	NA	TRBJ2-7	CASRRYEQYF	TGTGCCAGCAGACGTTACGAGCAGTACTTC
TRBV4-2	few	TRBD2	TRBJ2-5	CASSQDPGLARETQYF	TGTGCCAGCAGCCAAGACCCTGGACTAGCACGAGAGACCCAGTACTTC
TRBV30	NA	NA	TRBJ1-2	CAWSRLYGYTF	TGTGCCTGGAGTCGTCTCTATGGCTACACCTTC
TRBV29-1	few	NA	TRBJ1-3	CSVDRGDTIYF	TGCAGCGTTGACAGGGGAGACACCATATATTTT
TRBV11-3	few	NA	TRBJ2-1	CASSPGHLYNEQFF	TGTGCCAGCAGTCCTGGACACCTATACAATGAGCAGTTCTTC
TRBV5-1	NA	NA	TRBJ2-5	CASSLDPGEYETQYF	TGCGCCAGCAGCTTGGACCCAGGGGAGTACGAGACCCAGTACTTC
TRBV6-5	NA	TRBD1	TRBJ1-6	CASSSTGKVHF	TGTGCCAGCAGTTCGACAGGGAAGGTGCACTTT
TRBV29-1	once	NA	TRBJ1-1	CSALGRAKTEAFF	TGCAGCGCCTTAGGCAGGGCCAAGACTGAAGCTTTCTTT
TRBV4-1	few	NA	TRBJ1-5	CASSQAGGHQPQHF	TGCGCCAGCAGCCAAGCGGGGGGCCATCAGCCCCAGCATTTT
TRBV5-1	NA	NA	TRBJ1-2	CASSLYLEGSYGYTF	TGCGCCAGCAGCTTGTACCTGGAGGGGAGCTATGGCTACACCTTC
TRBV11-2	NA	NA	TRBJ1-1	CASSPGRMNTEAFF	TGTGCCAGCAGCCCGGGACGGATGAACACTGAAGCTTTCTTT
TRBV29-1	NA	NA	TRBJ2-1	CSVVTSSASSYNEQFF	TGCAGCGTCGTAACCTCTAGCGCCTCGAGTTACAATGAGCAGTTCTTC
TRBV2	few	TRBD2	TRBJ2-1	CASSEAKGTSKFF	TGTGCCAGCAGTGAAGCCAAGGGGACTAGCAAGTTCTTC
TRBV2	NA	NA	TRBJ1-2	CAGSSEYGYTF	TGTGCCGGATCCTCCGAATATGGCTACACCTTC
TRBV27	NA	NA	TRBJ2-7	CASSPGKVGVDEQYF	TGTGCCAGCAGTCCCGGGAAGGTGGGGGTGGACGAGCAGTACTTC
TRBV29-1	NA	TRBD1	TRBJ1-4	CSVSSAGGEKLFF	TGCAGCGTTTCGTCTGCAGGGGGAGAAAAACTGTTTTTT
TRBV4-1	NA	NA	TRBJ2-1	CASSHLQDTGDEQFF	TGCGCCAGCAGCCATTTACAGGACACCGGCGATGAGCAGTTCTTC
TRBV29-1	NA	TRBD2	TRBJ2-1	CSVEGSRLAGGSYNEQFF	TGCAGCGTTGAGGGTTCTAGACTAGCGGGGGGCTCCTACAATGAGCAGTTCTTC
TRBV18	NA	NA	TRBJ1-6	CASSQGNSPLHF	TGTGCCAGCTCCCAGGGTAATTCACCCCTCCACTTT
TRBV20-1	NA	NA	TRBJ1-1	CSAKVEPEAFF	TGCAGTGCCAAAGTCGAACCTGAAGCTTTCTTT
TRBV28	NA	TRBD2	TRBJ2-7	CASTISGGHEQYF	TGTGCCAGCACCATTAGCGGGGGCCACGAGCAGTACTTC
TRBV5-1	NA	NA	TRBJ2-7	CASSLDSSFSLEQYF	TGCGCCAGCAGCTTGGACTCCTCGTTCTCTCTCGAGCAGTACTTC
TRBV18	NA	TRBD2	TRBJ2-3	CASSRNVKGLGRDTQYF	TGTGCCAGCTCCCGGAACGTGAAAGGACTAGGAAGGGATACGCAGTATTTT
TRBV29-1	few	NA	TRBJ2-6	CSVDRAGANVLTF	TGCAGCGTTGACAGGGCTGGGGCCAACGTCCTGACTTTC